Sequencing of this T cell receptor beta chain was carried out in a study of blood T cell repertoires in COVID-19. In the study overall: Researchers got acute and convalescent COVID-19 samples from the United States, Italy and Spain. PBMCs, B-cell-depleted T cells, or T cells were the source of the cDNA or gDNA that made up the material.

The CDR3 runs to 11 residues. The V end was cut by 7 bases, the J end by 4 bases, with 5 bases between. Germline V lookup: CDR1 MNHEY, CDR2 SVGAGI. One Seattle source followed patients from active infection through their disease course. Worth noting for this clone: Different DNA sequences within this sample yield the same CDR3.

Per the original methods: Reference gene primer amplification gave estimated nucleated cell counts. The protocol was immunoSEQ multiplex PCR, while the TCRdb copy is restricted to in-frame clones and leaves out a portion. Clone size and V and J calls were adopted from that table, with D and trimming inferred from the DNA. This table has hundreds of thousands of clones, roughly nine tenths appearing once. The chain carries TRBV6-5 and TRBJ1-3, with D uncertain. This receptor was taken from a woman aged 25-40 years with COVID-19, enrolled during active disease. The sequenced sample was peripheral blood. The CDR3 protein is CASTRGNTIYF. The CDR3 DNA follows: TGTGCCAGCACCAGAGGAAACACCATATATTTT.